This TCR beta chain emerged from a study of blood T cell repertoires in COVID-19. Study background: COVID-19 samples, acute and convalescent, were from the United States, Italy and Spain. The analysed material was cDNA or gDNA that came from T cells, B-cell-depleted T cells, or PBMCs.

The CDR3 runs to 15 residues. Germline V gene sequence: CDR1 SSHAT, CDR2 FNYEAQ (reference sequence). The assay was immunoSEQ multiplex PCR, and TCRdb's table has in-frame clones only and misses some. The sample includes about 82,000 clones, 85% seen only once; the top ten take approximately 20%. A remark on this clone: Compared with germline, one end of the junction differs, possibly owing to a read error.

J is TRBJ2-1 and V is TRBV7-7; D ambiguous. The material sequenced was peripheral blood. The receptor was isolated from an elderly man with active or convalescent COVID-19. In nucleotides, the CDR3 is TGTGCTAGCAGCTTAGGGTCCCAGAACTACAATGAGCAGTTCTTC. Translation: CASSLGSQNYNEQFF.